This T cell receptor beta chain was sequenced in a study of control samples from healthy donors and cancer patients. This CDR3 contains 12 residues. Germline V gene sequence: CDR1 KGHDR, CDR2 SFDVKD. V gave up 6 bases and J gave up 1 base, with 6 bases separating them. Profiling relied on immunoSEQ multiplex PCR, and the TCRdb table lists in-frame clones only, not all of them. The sample carries around 78,000 clones, about 93% recorded once. This TCR was sampled from a woman between 18 and 29 years old in good health. Sequenced input: blood. The genes are TRBV24-1 and TRBJ2-7, with D unclear. The CDR3 nucleotides read TGTGCCACCAGTTCCCCTTCCTACGAGCAGTACTTC. This sequence encodes CATSSPSYEQYF.